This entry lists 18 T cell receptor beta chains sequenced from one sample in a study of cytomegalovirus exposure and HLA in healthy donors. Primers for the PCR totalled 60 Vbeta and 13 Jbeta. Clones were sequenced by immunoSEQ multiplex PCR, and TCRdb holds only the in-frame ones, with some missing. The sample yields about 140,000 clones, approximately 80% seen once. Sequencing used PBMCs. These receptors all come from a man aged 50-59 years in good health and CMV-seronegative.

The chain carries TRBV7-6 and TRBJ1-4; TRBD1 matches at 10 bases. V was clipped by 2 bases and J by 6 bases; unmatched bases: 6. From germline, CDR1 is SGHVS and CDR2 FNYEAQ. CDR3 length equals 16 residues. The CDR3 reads CASSLLYGTGDEKLFF. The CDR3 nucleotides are TGTGCCAGCAGCTTATTGTATGGGACAGGGGATGAAAAACTGTTTTTT.

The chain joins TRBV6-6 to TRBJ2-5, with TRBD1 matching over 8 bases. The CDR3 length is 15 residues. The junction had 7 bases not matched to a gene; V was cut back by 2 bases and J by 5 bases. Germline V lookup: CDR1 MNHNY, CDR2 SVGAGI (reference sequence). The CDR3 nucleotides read TGTGCCAGCAGTTACGGGCAGGGGGCCTGGGAGACCCAGTACTTC. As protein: CASSYGQGAWETQYF.

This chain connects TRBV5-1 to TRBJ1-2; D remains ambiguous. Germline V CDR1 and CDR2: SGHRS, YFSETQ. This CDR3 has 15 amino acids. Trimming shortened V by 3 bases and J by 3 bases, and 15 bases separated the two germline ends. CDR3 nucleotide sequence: TGCGCCAGCAGCTCCAACCGGTCGGGGTACTATGGCTACACCTTC. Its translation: CASSSNRSGYYGYTF.

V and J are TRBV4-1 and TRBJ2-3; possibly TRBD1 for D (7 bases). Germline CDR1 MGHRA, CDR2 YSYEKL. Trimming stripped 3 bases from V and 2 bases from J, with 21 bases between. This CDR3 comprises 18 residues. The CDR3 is CASSHGTVRRGYTDTQYF. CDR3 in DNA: TGCGCCAGCAGCCACGGGACAGTACGGCGGGGTTACACAGATACGCAGTATTTT.

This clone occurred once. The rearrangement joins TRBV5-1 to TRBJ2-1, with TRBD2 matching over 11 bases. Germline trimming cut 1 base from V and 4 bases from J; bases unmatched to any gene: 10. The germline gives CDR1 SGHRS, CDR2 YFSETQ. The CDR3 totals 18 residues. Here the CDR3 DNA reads TGCGCCAGCAGCTTGAGGATACTAGCGGGGGAGAAATACAATGAGCAGTTCTTC. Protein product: CASSLRILAGEKYNEQFF.

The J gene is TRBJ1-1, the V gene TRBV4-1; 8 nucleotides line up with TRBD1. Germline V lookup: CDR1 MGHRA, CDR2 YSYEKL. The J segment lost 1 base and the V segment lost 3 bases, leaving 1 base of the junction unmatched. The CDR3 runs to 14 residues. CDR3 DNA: TGCGCCAGCAGCCACGACAGGGGGAACACTGAAGCTTTCTTT. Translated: CASSHDRGNTEAFF.

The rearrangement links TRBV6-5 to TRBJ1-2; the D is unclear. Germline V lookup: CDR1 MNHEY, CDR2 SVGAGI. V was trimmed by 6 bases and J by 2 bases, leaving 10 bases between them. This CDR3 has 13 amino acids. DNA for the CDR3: TGTGCCAGCAGGCTAGATCGGAACTATGGCTACACCTTC. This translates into CASRLDRNYGYTF.

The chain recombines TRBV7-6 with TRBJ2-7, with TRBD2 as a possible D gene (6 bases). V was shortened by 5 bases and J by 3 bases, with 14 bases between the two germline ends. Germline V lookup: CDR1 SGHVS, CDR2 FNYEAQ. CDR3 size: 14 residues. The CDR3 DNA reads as TGTGCCAGCAGCCCCACTACGACTAGCTACGAGCAGTACTTC. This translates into CASSPTTTSYEQYF.

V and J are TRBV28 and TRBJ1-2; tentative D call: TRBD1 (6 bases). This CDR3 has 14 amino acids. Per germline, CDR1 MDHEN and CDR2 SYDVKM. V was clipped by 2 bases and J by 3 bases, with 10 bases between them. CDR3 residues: CASSLPDRDYGYTF. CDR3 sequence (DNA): TGTGCCAGCAGTTTACCGGACAGAGACTATGGCTACACCTTC.

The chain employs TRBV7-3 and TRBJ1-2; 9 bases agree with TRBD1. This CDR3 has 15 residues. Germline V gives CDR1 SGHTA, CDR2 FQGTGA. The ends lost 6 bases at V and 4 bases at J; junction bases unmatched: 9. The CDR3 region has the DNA TGTGCCAGCAGACGGGGACAGGGTGACGGCTATGGCTACACCTTC. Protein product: CASRRGQGDGYGYTF.

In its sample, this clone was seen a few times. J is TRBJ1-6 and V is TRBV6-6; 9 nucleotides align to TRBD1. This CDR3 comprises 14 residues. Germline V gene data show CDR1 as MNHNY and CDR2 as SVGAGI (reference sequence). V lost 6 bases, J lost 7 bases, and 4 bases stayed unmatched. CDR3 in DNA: TGTGCCAGCAGGCCGGACAGGGGAAATTCACCCCTCCACTTT. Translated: CASRPDRGNSPLHF.

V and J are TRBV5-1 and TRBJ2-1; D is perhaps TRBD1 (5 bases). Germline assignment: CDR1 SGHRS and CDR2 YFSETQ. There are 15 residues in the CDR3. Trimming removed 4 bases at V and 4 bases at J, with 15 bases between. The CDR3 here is CASSHPDRPYNEQFF. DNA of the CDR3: TGCGCCAGCAGCCATCCCGACAGACCATACAATGAGCAGTTCTTC.

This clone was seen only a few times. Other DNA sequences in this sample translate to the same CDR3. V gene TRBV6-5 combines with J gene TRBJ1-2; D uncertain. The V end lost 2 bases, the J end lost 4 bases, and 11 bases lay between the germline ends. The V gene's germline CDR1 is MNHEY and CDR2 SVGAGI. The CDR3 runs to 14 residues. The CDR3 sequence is CASSYRSIGYGYTF. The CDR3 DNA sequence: TGTGCCAGCAGTTACAGGAGTATAGGCTATGGCTACACCTTC.

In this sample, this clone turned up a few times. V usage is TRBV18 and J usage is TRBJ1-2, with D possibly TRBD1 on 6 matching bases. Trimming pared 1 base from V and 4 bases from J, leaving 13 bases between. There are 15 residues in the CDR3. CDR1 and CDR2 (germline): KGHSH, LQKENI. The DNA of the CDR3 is TGTGCCAGCTCACCACGTCAGGGGCCACCCTATGGCTACACCTTC. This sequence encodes CASSPRQGPPYGYTF.

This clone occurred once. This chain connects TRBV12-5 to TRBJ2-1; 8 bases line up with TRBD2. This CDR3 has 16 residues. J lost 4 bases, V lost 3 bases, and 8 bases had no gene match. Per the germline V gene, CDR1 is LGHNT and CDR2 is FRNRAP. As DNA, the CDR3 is TGTGCTAGTGGTTTCATAGGGGCGGGGGGTTACAATGAGCAGTTCTTC. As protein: CASGFIGAGGYNEQFF. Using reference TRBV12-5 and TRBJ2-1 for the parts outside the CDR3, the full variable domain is DARVTQTPRHKVTEMGQEVTMRCQPILGHNTVFWYRQTMMQGLELLAYFRNRAPLDDSGMPKDRFSAEMPDATLATLKIQPSEPRDSAVYFCASGFIGAGGYNEQFFGPGTRLTVL.

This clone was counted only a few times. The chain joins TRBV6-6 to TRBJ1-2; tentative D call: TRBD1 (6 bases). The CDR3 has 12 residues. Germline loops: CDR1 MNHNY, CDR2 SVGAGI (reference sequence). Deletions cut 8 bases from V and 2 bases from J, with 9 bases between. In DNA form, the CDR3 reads TGTGCCAGCTCCGGACAGAACTATGGCTACACCTTC. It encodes CASSGQNYGYTF.

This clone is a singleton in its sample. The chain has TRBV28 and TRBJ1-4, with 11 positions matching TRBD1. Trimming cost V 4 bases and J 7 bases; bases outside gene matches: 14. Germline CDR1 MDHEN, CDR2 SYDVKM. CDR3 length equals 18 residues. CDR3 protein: CASSSLGTGGQGGEKLFF. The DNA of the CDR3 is TGTGCCAGCAGTTCCCTCGGGACAGGGGGTCAGGGGGGTGAAAAACTGTTTTTT.

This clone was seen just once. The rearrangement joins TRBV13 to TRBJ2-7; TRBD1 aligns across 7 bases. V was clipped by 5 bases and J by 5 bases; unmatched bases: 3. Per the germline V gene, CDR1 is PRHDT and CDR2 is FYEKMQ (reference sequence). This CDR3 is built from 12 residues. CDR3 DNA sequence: TGTGCCAGCAGCCCTCAGGGGGACGAGCAGTACTTC. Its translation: CASSPQGDEQYF.